The 10 T cell receptor beta chains reported below all come from one sample, sequenced in a study of T cells expressing NK-cell markers. From the 5' RACE reads, TCRdb lists one entry per CDR3 protein and no DNA. Its clone listing holds 550,000 to 600,000 distinct CDR3 sequences. Specimen: blood T cells: a sorted CD56 or NKG2C T cell subset, CD4+ or CD8+ T cells, or bulk PBMC T cells (not recorded which). The source is a man younger than 35 in good health.

This chain joins TRBV9 and TRBJ2-5. CDR1 is SGDLS, CDR2 YYNGEE, per germline. CDR3 length: 12 amino acids. The CDR3: CASSGPQETQYF.

This sequence joins TRBV6-1 and TRBJ2-1; TCRdb's D call, TRBD1, is unchecked because there is no DNA. Germline CDR1 MNHNS, CDR2 SASEGT. The CDR3 is made up of 13 amino acids. The CDR3 spells CATGGETGNEQFF.

The rearrangement joins TRBV6-1 to TRBJ2-1; TCRdb gives TRBD2 as the D gene, but with no DNA this cannot be confirmed. The CDR3 runs 16 residues. Germline V gives CDR1 MNHNS, CDR2 SASEGT. The CDR3: CASSGTGTSRHNEQFF.

This sequence joins TRBV12-3 or TRBV12-4 and TRBJ2-3; TCRdb's assignment of TRBD1 cannot be checked, as there is no DNA. This CDR3 contains 15 residues. The CDR3 spells CASSLGTGGAGTQYF.

The chain employs TRBV27 and TRBJ1-2. The CDR3 has 15 residues. Germline CDR1 reads MNHEY; CDR2 reads SMNVEV (reference sequence). The CDR3 here is CASSFSDADPYGYTF.

The chain combines TRBV6-2 or TRBV6-3 with TRBJ2-5. The CDR3 loop spans 16 amino acids. CDR1 is MNHEY and CDR2 is SVGEGT in the germline V gene. The CDR3 here is CASSYSKEQPKETQYF.

V is TRBV20-1 and J is TRBJ2-3; no DNA is available, so the TRBD1 call from TCRdb remains unchecked. This CDR3 has 14 residues. The germline gives CDR1 DFQATT, CDR2 SNEGSKA (reference sequence). The CDR3 sequence: CSSIPGIRRDTQYF.

This chain connects TRBV9 to TRBJ2-1; TCRdb returns TRBD2, unconfirmable since there is no DNA. Germline loops: CDR1 SGDLS, CDR2 YYNGEE. The length of the CDR3 is 17 residues. The CDR3 spells CASSVAGTRAGDNEQFF.

The rearrangement links TRBV6-5 to TRBJ2-1; checking the TCRdb D call of TRBD2 is not possible without DNA. CDR1 is MNHEY, CDR2 SVGAGI, per germline. The CDR3 is made up of 16 amino acids. CDR3 protein: CASSRRVYGVYNEQFF.

The chain has TRBV12-3 or TRBV12-4 and TRBJ2-5; TCRdb lists TRBD2, though no DNA is available to test this call. The CDR3 is made up of 11 amino acids. CDR3 protein: CASSRLGAQYF.